This TCR beta chain was captured in a study of blood T cell repertoires in COVID-19. In the study overall: Specimens from acute and convalescent COVID-19 originated in the United States, Italy and Spain. Nucleic acid was either cDNA or gDNA, and it came from T cells, B-cell-depleted T cells, or PBMCs.

CDR1 is SGHTA and CDR2 is FQGTGA in the germline V gene. This CDR3 has 15 amino acids. Trimming removed 5 bases from V and 6 bases from J; junction bases left unmatched: 8. Per the original data handling: Quantification of nucleated cells was approximated via reference gene primer amplification. Only in-frame clones appear in the TCRdb table, and some are missing; sequencing was by immunoSEQ multiplex PCR. V and J calls and clone size follow that table, whereas D and trimming were derived from the DNA. The sample shows 120,000 to 150,000 clones, about 83% of them seen only once. Points on this clone: Other DNA sequences in this specimen translate into the identical CDR3.

The clonotype was recovered from a woman aged 45-59 years with active or convalescent COVID-19. The chain recombines TRBV7-3 with TRBJ2-2, with 8 bases identical to TRBD2. Sequencing was done on a sample of peripheral blood. The DNA of the CDR3 is TGTGCCAGCAGCCTAAGGGCGGGGGGTGCCGGGGAGCTGTTTTTT. This codes for CASSLRAGGAGELFF. The full variable domain, with the rest looked up from reference TRBV7-3 and TRBJ2-2, is GAGVSQTPSNKVTEKGKYVELRCDPISGHTALYWYRQSLGQGPEFLIYFQGTGAADDSGLPNDRFFAVRPEGSVSTLKIQRTERGDSAVYLCASSLRAGGAGELFFGEGSRLTVL.